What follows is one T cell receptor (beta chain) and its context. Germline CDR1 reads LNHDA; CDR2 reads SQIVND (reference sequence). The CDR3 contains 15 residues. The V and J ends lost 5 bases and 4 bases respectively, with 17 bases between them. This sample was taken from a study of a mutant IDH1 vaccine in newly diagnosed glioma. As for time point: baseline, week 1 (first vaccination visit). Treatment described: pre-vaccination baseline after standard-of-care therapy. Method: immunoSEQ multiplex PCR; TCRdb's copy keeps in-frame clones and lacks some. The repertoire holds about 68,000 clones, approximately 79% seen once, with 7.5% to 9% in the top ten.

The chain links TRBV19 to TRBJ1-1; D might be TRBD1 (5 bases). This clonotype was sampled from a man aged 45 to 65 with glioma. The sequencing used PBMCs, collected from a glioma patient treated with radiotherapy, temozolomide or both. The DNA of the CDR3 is TGTGCCAGTAGTCCAACGGAGGGGTGGGGCACTGAAGCTTTCTTT. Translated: CASSPTEGWGTEAFF. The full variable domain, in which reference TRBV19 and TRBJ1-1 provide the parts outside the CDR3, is DGGITQSPKYLFRKEGQNVTLSCEQNLNHDAMYWYRQDPGQGLRLIYYSQIVNDFQKGDIAEGYSVSREKKESFPLTVTSAQKNPTAFYLCASSPTEGWGTEAFFGQGTRLTVV.